This T cell receptor beta chain was identified in a study of blood T cell repertoires in COVID-19. Study as a whole: COVID-19 samples collected from the United States, Italy and Spain covered acute and convalescent phases.

The CDR3 runs to 12 residues. Germline lookup yields CDR1 SGHTA and CDR2 FQGNSA. As processed by the authors: Estimates of nucleated cell counts were drawn from the amplification of reference gene primers. Some clones are missing from TCRdb's copy, which holds only in-frame ones; the method was immunoSEQ multiplex PCR. That table supplies the V and J calls and clone size; D and trimming were determined from the DNA. Among 250,000 to 300,000 clones listed, around 89% were seen once. Note on this clone: One junction end disagrees with the germline gene, perhaps due to a read error.

The chain has TRBV7-2 and TRBJ1-2; 7 nucleotides align to TRBD1. The source material was peripheral blood. This clonotype was sampled from a middle-aged woman who had recovered from COVID-19. CDR3 sequence: CASSLGLGQPLF. The CDR3 region has the DNA TGTGCCAGCAGCTTAGGTCTGGGACAGCCTCTCTTC.